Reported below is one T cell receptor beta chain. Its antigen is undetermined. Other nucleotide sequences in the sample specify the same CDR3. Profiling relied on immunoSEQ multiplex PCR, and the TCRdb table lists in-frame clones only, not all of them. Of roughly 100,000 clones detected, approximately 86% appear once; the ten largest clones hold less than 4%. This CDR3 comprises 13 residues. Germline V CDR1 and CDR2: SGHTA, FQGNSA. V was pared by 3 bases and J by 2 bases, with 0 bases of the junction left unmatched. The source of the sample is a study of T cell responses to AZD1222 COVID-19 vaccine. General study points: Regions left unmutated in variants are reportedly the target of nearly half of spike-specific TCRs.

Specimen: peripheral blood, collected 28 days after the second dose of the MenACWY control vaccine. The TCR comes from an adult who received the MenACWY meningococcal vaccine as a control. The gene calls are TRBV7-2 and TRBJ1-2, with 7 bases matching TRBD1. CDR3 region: CASSLGQNYGYTF. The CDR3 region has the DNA TGTGCCAGCAGCTTGGGACAGAACTATGGCTACACCTTC. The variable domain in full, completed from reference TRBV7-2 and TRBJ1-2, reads GAGVSQSPSNKVTEKGKDVELRCDPISGHTALYWYRQSLGQGLEFLIYFQGNSAPDKSGLPSDRFSAERTGGSVSTLTIQRTQQEDSAVYLCASSLGQNYGYTFGSGTRLTVV.